The sequence of this T cell receptor (beta chain) was determined in a study of identical twins. TCRdb re-analysed the 5' RACE reads in MiXCR, keeping a single row per CDR3 protein. The sample carries fewer than 350,000 distinct CDR3 sequences, roughly 8.6% recorded once. This clonotype occurred a few times. Germline CDR1 reads MNHEY; CDR2 reads SVGAGI. The CDR3 consists of 16 residues. V lost 1 base and J 3 bases, leaving 13 bases between the germline ends. These records were also assigned to another study, of yellow fever vaccine responses in identical twins.

This chain joins TRBV6-5 and TRBJ1-5; D is unresolved. This clonotype was obtained from a woman aged 18 to 35 in good health. The sequencing input was memory (CD45RO+) T cells sorted from blood. The CDR3 here is CASSYLQRGYNQPQHF. The CDR3 DNA reads as TGTGCCAGCAGTTACTTGCAACGGGGATACAATCAGCCCCAGCATTTT.